This T cell receptor beta chain was identified during a study of technical replicates of blood from a few donors. In germline, CDR1 is SGHTA, CDR2 FQGNSA. The J segment lost 9 bases and the V segment lost 3 bases, leaving 5 bases of the junction unmatched. This CDR3 contains 14 residues. Only in-frame clones appear in the TCRdb table, and some are missing; sequencing was by immunoSEQ multiplex PCR. The data show 50,000 to 70,000 clones, roughly 90% seen once. Sequencing used PBMCs. The TCR comes from a human donor in good health. Some clones in this sample may be carry-over from other donors' samples. The chain links TRBV7-2 to TRBJ2-4; 10 bases are a match to TRBD2. The CDR3 DNA is TGTGCCAGCAGCTTGAGCGGGGGGGCCAGCATTCAGTACTTC. This translates into CASSLSGGASIQYF.